The 22 T cell receptor beta chains reported below all come from one sample, sequenced in a study of blood T cell repertoires in COVID-19. Clones were sequenced by immunoSEQ multiplex PCR, and TCRdb holds only the in-frame ones, with some missing. The sample consists of over 15,000 clones, approximately 80% of them appearing once. Specimen: peripheral blood. Receptors were obtained from a human donor in a cohort sampled during active COVID-19.

CDR3 in DNA: TGTGCCGGCACCCGGGACAGGAGCACAGATACGCAGTATTTT. Translated: CAGTRDRSTDTQYF. V is TRBV2 and J is TRBJ2-3; 8 nucleotides match TRBD1. With 11 bases clipped from V and 0 bases from J, the junction kept 7 bases outside the gene matches. The CDR3 totals 14 residues. Germline V gene data show CDR1 as SNHLY and CDR2 as FYNNEI.

This chain uses TRBV11-3 with TRBJ2-2, with TRBD1 identical over 11 bases. V trimming: 5 bases; J trimming: 5 bases; junction bases outside the gene matches: 7. The germline gives CDR1 SGHNT, CDR2 YENEEA. The CDR3 is 16 residues long. The CDR3: CASSPRTGGGTGELFF. The CDR3 DNA sequence: TGTGCCAGCAGCCCGAGGACAGGGGGCGGAACCGGGGAGCTGTTTTTT. Full variable domain (rest looked up from reference TRBV11-3 and TRBJ2-2): EAGVVQSPRYKIIEKKQPVAFWCNPISGHNTLYWYLQNLGQGPELLIRYENEEAVDDSQLPKDRFSAERLKGVDSTLKIQPAELGDSAVYLCASSPRTGGGTGELFFGEGSRLTVL.

V gene TRBV28 combines with J gene TRBJ2-7; D might be TRBD2 (6 bases). There are 14 residues in the CDR3. Germline assignment: CDR1 MDHEN and CDR2 SYDVKM. Deletions cut 2 bases from V and 5 bases from J, with 13 bases between. CDR3 sequence (DNA): TGTGCCAGCAGTTTACGGAGGGAGAAAGACGAGCAGTACTTC. Residues: CASSLRREKDEQYF. Based on the CDR3 plus reference TRBV28 and TRBJ2-7, the full variable domain is DVKVTQSSRYLVKRTGEKVFLECVQDMDHENMFWYRQDPGLGLRLIYFSYDVKMKEKGDIPEGYSVSREKKERFSLILESASTNQTSMYLCASSLRREKDEQYFGPGTRLTVT.

This chain links TRBV19 with TRBJ2-1, with 13 bases fitting TRBD2. From germline, CDR1 is LNHDA and CDR2 SQIVND (reference sequence). This CDR3 is built from 20 residues. J lost 7 bases, V lost 5 bases, and 20 bases had no gene match. Here the CDR3 reads CASSGTLWTSGSSGVNEQFF. CDR3 DNA: TGTGCCAGTAGTGGAACTCTCTGGACTAGCGGGAGTTCTGGGGTGAATGAGCAGTTCTTC. Supplemented by reference TRBV19 and TRBJ2-1, the full variable domain reads DGGITQSPKYLFRKEGQNVTLSCEQNLNHDAMYWYRQDPGQGLRLIYYSQIVNDFQKGDIAEGYSVSREKKESFPLTVTSAQKNPTAFYLCASSGTLWTSGSSGVNEQFFGPGTRLTVL.

This chain uses TRBV7-3 with TRBJ2-3; TRBD2 aligns across 7 bases. Germline lookup yields CDR1 SGHTA and CDR2 FQGTGA. The CDR3 runs to 13 residues. After removal of 8 bases from V and 2 bases from J, the junction contained 4 bases not matched to a gene. The CDR3 DNA reads as TGTGCCAGCGGAGCGGGATCCACAGATACGCAGTATTTT. This sequence encodes CASGAGSTDTQYF.

With respect to this clone: Other DNA sequences within the sample encode an identical CDR3. The V and J genes are TRBV6-5 and TRBJ2-1, with a possible D match to TRBD1 (6 bases). V lost 0 bases and J lost 4, with 7 bases in between. CDR3 length equals 14 residues. CDR1 and CDR2 (germline): MNHEY, SVGAGI. The CDR3 bases are TGTGCCAGCAGTTACTCGGACAGTTACAATGAGCAGTTCTTC. It translates to CASSYSDSYNEQFF.

This clone showed up just a few times. The chain uses TRBV13 and TRBJ2-1; a possible D gene is TRBD2 (6 bases). Germline values: CDR1 PRHDT, CDR2 FYEKMQ (reference sequence). Trimming took off 3 bases at V and 8 bases at J, with 17 bases between the two ends. This CDR3 is built from 15 residues. CDR3 sequence: CASSFGKRASDEQFF. DNA for the CDR3: TGTGCCAGCAGCTTCGGCAAGCGGGCCTCTGATGAGCAGTTCTTC.

This clone appeared a single time. The chain combines TRBV7-9 with TRBJ2-5; TRBD1 aligns across 12 bases. CDR3 length equals 14 residues. Germline V gene sequence: CDR1 SEHNR, CDR2 FQNEAQ (reference sequence). V was pared by 7 bases and J by 5 bases, with 5 bases of the junction left unmatched. The CDR3 region has the DNA TGTGCCAGCACTCCCGGGACAGGGGGCGAGACCCAGTACTTC. This translates into CASTPGTGGETQYF.

The genes are TRBV6-2 or TRBV6-3 and TRBJ2-5; D perhaps matches TRBD1 (5 bases). This CDR3 is 14 amino acids long. Germline V gene sequence: CDR1 MNHEY, CDR2 SVGEGT. Deletions cut 5 bases from V and 5 bases from J, with 15 bases between. The CDR3 spells CASSPEQEHETQYF. The CDR3 nucleotides are TGTGCCAGCAGTCCAGAACAGGAGCACGAGACCCAGTACTTC.

The rearrangement joins TRBV2 to TRBJ1-2, with TRBD1 matching 9 bases. CDR3 length equals 12 residues. Germline loops: CDR1 SNHLY, CDR2 FYNNEI. The V gene end was trimmed by 5 bases and the J gene end by 8 bases; junction bases not matched to a gene: 3. CDR3 coding DNA: TGTGCCAGCAGTACACAGGGGGCGGGCTACACCTTC. Protein product: CASSTQGAGYTF.

The rearrangement uses TRBV19 and TRBJ2-7; 11 nucleotides align to TRBD2. Germline V CDR1 and CDR2: LNHDA, SQIVND (reference sequence). The V segment lost 9 bases and the J segment 2 bases; nucleotides outside the gene matches: 3. CDR3 length: 13 amino acids. The CDR3 here is CARGTSGPYEQYF. In DNA form, the CDR3 reads TGTGCCAGGGGGACTAGCGGTCCCTACGAGCAGTACTTC.

The chain combines TRBV2 with TRBJ1-5; 7 positions match TRBD1. CDR1 is SNHLY and CDR2 is FYNNEI in the germline V gene. V lost 4 bases to trimming and J lost 5 bases; unmatched junction nucleotides: 11. The CDR3 runs to 16 residues. Written as DNA, the CDR3 is TGTGCCAGCAGTGTAAGGAAGGGGGCACTGGATCAGCCCCAGCATTTT. This gives the protein CASSVRKGALDQPQHF.

This rearrangement joins TRBV6-5 to TRBJ1-3, with D hard to call. This CDR3 has 14 residues. The germline V and J ends were trimmed by 6 bases and 0 bases, with 9 bases remaining between them. The germline V gene encodes CDR1 MNHEY and CDR2 SVGAGI. CDR3: CASSPFRSGNTIYF. CDR3 bases: TGTGCCAGCAGCCCGTTCCGCTCTGGAAACACCATATATTTT.

The V call is TRBV6-5, the J call TRBJ2-3; TRBD2 matches 13 bases. The germline gives CDR1 MNHEY, CDR2 SVGAGI. V gave up 5 bases and J gave up 4 bases; unmatched junction bases: 3. The CDR3 has 15 amino acids. In DNA, the CDR3 is TGTGCCAGCAGTACACTAGCGGGAGGGCCAGATACGCAGTATTTT. Amino acid sequence: CASSTLAGGPDTQYF.

This chain uses TRBV6-5 with TRBJ2-7; 8 nucleotides agree with TRBD1. There are 14 residues in the CDR3. V dropped 3 bases and J dropped 9; count of bases not matched to a gene: 10. The germline gives CDR1 MNHEY, CDR2 SVGAGI. CDR3 DNA: TGTGCCAGCAGTTATGGACAGGGCTCTGGTTGGCAGTACTTC. This sequence encodes CASSYGQGSGWQYF.

The genes are TRBV6-6 and TRBJ2-1; D possibly corresponds to TRBD2 (6 bases). This CDR3 region has 13 residues. The germline V gene encodes CDR1 MNHNY and CDR2 SVGAGI (reference sequence). V lost 7 bases to trimming and J lost 4 bases, with 11 bases between them. The CDR3 here is CASTPREYNEQFF. The CDR3 DNA is TGTGCCAGCACCCCTCGGGAGTACAATGAGCAGTTCTTC.

The chain carries TRBV14 and TRBJ2-5, with 9 nucleotides matching TRBD1. The CDR3 covers 18 residues. V was clipped by 2 bases and J by 3 bases; unmatched bases: 13. Looked up from germline, CDR1 is SGHDN and CDR2 is FVKESK. CDR3 protein: CASSQFFKRRDREETQYF. In nucleotides, the CDR3 is TGTGCCAGCAGCCAATTCTTTAAGAGACGGGACAGGGAAGAGACCCAGTACTTC.

Here the CDR3 reads CATSDEQGDYQPQHF. Here the CDR3 DNA reads TGTGCCACCAGTGATGAACAGGGGGACTATCAGCCCCAGCATTTT. This rearrangement joins TRBV24-1 to TRBJ1-5; 8 bases fit TRBD1. This CDR3 comprises 15 residues. V lost 3 bases and J lost 5; bases outside the gene matches: 5. Germline values: CDR1 KGHDR, CDR2 SFDVKD.

The genes are TRBV18 and TRBJ2-1; 11 bases line up with TRBD2. V lost 3 bases to trimming and J lost 0 bases; unmatched junction nucleotides: 4. This CDR3 has 17 residues. Germline CDR1 KGHSH, CDR2 LQKENI. Written as DNA, the CDR3 is TGTGCCAGCTCACCCTTAGCGGGAGGGAGCTCCTACAATGAGCAGTTCTTC. This sequence encodes CASSPLAGGSSYNEQFF.

The count of this clone is one. The V call is TRBV5-3, the J call TRBJ2-3; possibly TRBD2 for D (5 bases). TRBV5-3 belongs to the ORF category, with a function that is uncertain. The CDR3 sequence is 16 residues long. The germline V and J ends were trimmed by 0 bases and 6 bases, with 17 bases remaining between them. The CDR3 is CARSLVYRGRGDTQYF. DNA of the CDR3: TGTGCCAGAAGCTTGGTGTATAGAGGGCGAGGTGATACGCAGTATTTT.

This chain joins TRBV6-4 and TRBJ2-3; TRBD1 aligns across 9 bases. The germline CDR1 and CDR2 sequences are MRHNA and SNTAGT. V was clipped by 3 bases and J by 0 bases; unmatched bases: 1. This CDR3 is 15 amino acids long. The CDR3 DNA reads as TGTGCCAGCAGTGAGGGGACAGGGAGCACAGATACGCAGTATTTT. This translates into CASSEGTGSTDTQYF.

The CDR3 DNA follows: TGTGCCAGCTCTCCCGGGATAGCGGGAGCGAACAATGAGCAGTTCTTC. Its translation: CASSPGIAGANNEQFF. The genes are TRBV18 and TRBJ2-1; 9 nucleotides agree with TRBD2. CDR1 is KGHSH and CDR2 is LQKENI in the germline V gene. This CDR3 is built from 16 residues. V trimming: 6 bases; J trimming: 5 bases; junction bases outside the gene matches: 11.